Listed below are T cell receptor beta chains from one sample, sequenced in a study of blood T cell repertoires in COVID-19. Libraries were prepared by immunoSEQ multiplex PCR; TCRdb keeps only in-frame clonotypes and omits some of them. Found here are 30,000 or so clones, approximately 83% of them singletons; the top ten hold around 28%. The specimen sequenced was peripheral blood. The source of these receptors is a woman aged 80 or older with COVID-19, enrolled during active disease. Both conserved end residues are part of each CDR3. The D gene is left open where the match is weak. Where a row states a size, it is once, few, many or the class of an expanded clone; other rows omit it.

clone_size	d_call	v_call	j_call	cdr3_nt	cdr3_aa
.	.	TRBV11-1	TRBJ1-4	TGTGCCAGCAGCTCCGTGGGCTCAACTAATGAAAAACTGTTTTTT	CASSSVGSTNEKLFF
.	TRBD1	TRBV5-1	TRBJ1-1	TGCGCCAGCAGCTTGGGCAGGGGGCAGGCTGAAGCTTTCTTT	CASSLGRGQAEAFF
.	.	TRBV6-5	TRBJ1-5	TGTGCCAGCAGTTACTCACATTATAGCAATCAGCCCCAGCATTTT	CASSYSHYSNQPQHF
.	TRBD1	TRBV5-1	TRBJ2-2	TGCGCCAGCAGCTTGGCCACTAGGGGACAGGGAGGCACCGGGGAGCTGTTTTTT	CASSLATRGQGGTGELFF
few	.	TRBV18	TRBJ1-6	TGTGCCAGCTCACCCACTCCAGGCCATAGGTCACCCCTCCACTTT	CASSPTPGHRSPLHF
.	.	TRBV10-3	TRBJ2-3	TGTGCCATCAGTGGGGGAACAGGCGCTGGAAAAAGGGATACGCAGTATTTT	CAISGGTGAGKRDTQYF
.	.	TRBV5-1	TRBJ1-6	TGCGCCAGCAGCTTGGCCCTCAGTAATTCACCCCTCCACTTT	CASSLALSNSPLHF
.	TRBD1	TRBV9	TRBJ2-6	TGTGCCAGCAGCGTAGGGTGGGACAGGGGGTCATCTGGGGCCAACGTCCTGACTTTC	CASSVGWDRGSSGANVLTF
.	.	TRBV10-3	TRBJ2-7	TGTGCCATCAGTGGCCAGGACTCCTACGAGCAGTACTTC	CAISGQDSYEQYF
.	.	TRBV28	TRBJ1-2	TGTGCCAGCGGTCAGCGGGGGCCAAATGGCTACACCTTC	CASGQRGPNGYTF
.	.	TRBV20-1	TRBJ1-2	TGCAGTGCTAGTTCAGGGAAGAGTGGCTACACCTTC	CSASSGKSGYTF
few	TRBD2	TRBV4-2	TRBJ2-3	TGTGCCAGCAGCCGGGACGGGACCGGGACTAGCGGGCTATTACGGGTAGGAGATACGCAGTATTTT	CASSRDGTGTSGLLRVGDTQYF
.	.	TRBV30	TRBJ1-5	TGTGCCTGGGCGGGGAAAGCTAGCAATCAGCCCCAGCATTTT	CAWAGKASNQPQHF
.	TRBD2	TRBV9	TRBJ2-3	TGTGCCAGCAGCGCCACTTGGACTAGCGGGGGGGCAGATACGCAGTATTTT	CASSATWTSGGADTQYF
.	TRBD1	TRBV3-1/TRBV3-2	TRBJ1-2	TGTGCCAGCAGCCTGGGACAGTCGTATGGCTACACCTTC	CASSLGQSYGYTF
.	TRBD1	TRBV3-1/TRBV3-2	TRBJ1-4	TGTGCCAGCAGCCAAAGCGACAGGGGGCAAAATGAAAAACTGTTTTTT	CASSQSDRGQNEKLFF
.	.	TRBV7-6	TRBJ2-1	TGTGCCAGCAGCTTAGGACAAAGTTACAATGAGCAGTTCTTC	CASSLGQSYNEQFF
.	TRBD2	TRBV20-1	TRBJ2-1	TGCAGTGCTAGTACTAGCGCCTTGCAGTTCTTC	CSASTSALQFF
.	TRBD2	TRBV2	TRBJ2-5	TGTGGTTCGAGCGGGGGGGCCACCCAAGAGACCCAGTACTTC	CGSSGGATQETQYF
once	TRBD2	TRBV27	TRBJ2-3	TGTGCCAGCAAAACTAGCGGGACTGATACGCAGTATTTT	CASKTSGTDTQYF
.	.	TRBV18	TRBJ2-2	TGTGCCAGCTCACCAGTCTTAAGCGGAGGCACCGGGGAGCTGTTTTTT	CASSPVLSGGTGELFF
.	TRBD1	TRBV6-5	TRBJ1-1	TGTGCCAGCAGGCCTGGACAGGGGAACCCTGAAGCTTTCTTT	CASRPGQGNPEAFF
.	.	TRBV7-9	TRBJ2-7	TGTGCCAGCAGCCCCCATCCAGGGTCCTACGAGCAGTACTTC	CASSPHPGSYEQYF
few	TRBD2	TRBV7-9	TRBJ2-1	TGTGCCAGCAGCCTTAGCGGGGGGCCCTACAATGAGCAGTTCTTC	CASSLSGGPYNEQFF
.	.	TRBV9	TRBJ1-3	TGTGCCAGCAGCGGGGCGGGGGTTGGAAACACCATATATTTT	CASSGAGVGNTIYF
.	TRBD1	TRBV7-2	TRBJ1-2	TGTGCCAGCAGCCAGACTGACAGGGGGCGAGGCTACACCTTC	CASSQTDRGRGYTF
once	TRBD2	TRBV3-1/TRBV3-2	TRBJ2-3	TGTGCCAGCAGCCTAGATAGCGGGGCAACAGATACGCAGTATTTT	CASSLDSGATDTQYF
.	TRBD2	TRBV30	TRBJ2-6	TGTGCCTGGGGGGTCGGCGGGGGAACCGTCGTCCTGACTTTC	CAWGVGGGTVVLTF
.	TRBD1	TRBV6-4	TRBJ1-1	TGTGCCAGCAGCATGTATTACAGGGGGCGGGGGATGAACACTGAAGCTTTCTTT	CASSMYYRGRGMNTEAFF
.	TRBD1	TRBV6-5	TRBJ1-1	TGTGCCAGCAGCCTCCGGACAGGGCTGGGTGAAGCTTTCTTT	CASSLRTGLGEAFF
.	TRBD1	TRBV6-5	TRBJ1-2	TGTGCCAGCAGTCGACAGGGGGCCTATGGCTACACCTTC	CASSRQGAYGYTF
.	.	TRBV4-1	TRBJ2-5	TGCGCCAGCAGCCAAAGGGACTTCCAAGAGACCCAGTACTTC	CASSQRDFQETQYF
.	.	TRBV30	TRBJ2-7	TGTGCCTGGACTCAGGGGAAGTACTACGAGCAGTACTTC	CAWTQGKYYEQYF
.	TRBD1	TRBV7-2	TRBJ2-1	TGTGCCAGCAGCTCGAATTCTAGACAGGGCGGGCGAGCTGAGCAGTTCTTC	CASSSNSRQGGRAEQFF
.	.	TRBV5-6	TRBJ1-1	TGTGCCAGCAGCCGAGACAGGTTGGACACTGAAGCTTTCTTT	CASSRDRLDTEAFF
.	TRBD2	TRBV30	TRBJ2-5	TGTGCCTGGACGGGACTAGCGGGGGGGCCCCAGTACTTC	CAWTGLAGGPQYF
.	.	TRBV30	TRBJ1-4	TGTGCCTGGAGCCTTATCGACAGAGATAATGAAAAACTGTTTTTT	CAWSLIDRDNEKLFF
.	TRBD1	TRBV5-1	TRBJ2-7	TGCGCCAGCAGCGGGACAGGTGCTTCCTTGGAGCAGTACTTC	CASSGTGASLEQYF
.	TRBD1	TRBV19	TRBJ1-2	TGTGCCACCGAACAGGGGGGCTATCGGGGCTACACCTTC	CATEQGGYRGYTF
.	.	TRBV28	TRBJ2-4	TGTGCCACCTTGGGTGGGGGGGCCAAAAACATTCAGTACTTC	CATLGGGAKNIQYF
.	.	TRBV6-6	TRBJ1-1	TGTGCCAGCAGTTACGGGGGCATGAACACTGAAGCTTTCTTT	CASSYGGMNTEAFF
.	.	TRBV11-1	TRBJ1-3	TGTGCCAGCAGCCCGAGAACAGGGACTGGAAACACCATATATTTT	CASSPRTGTGNTIYF
once	.	TRBV3-1/TRBV3-2	TRBJ2-2	TGTGCCAGCAAACCGGTTGGCGGGGAGCTGTTTTTT	CASKPVGGELFF
.	TRBD2	TRBV5-4	TRBJ2-3	TGTGCCAGCAGCTTGGCCGCTAGCGGGGGGACAGATACGCAGTATTTT	CASSLAASGGTDTQYF
.	TRBD2	TRBV10-2	TRBJ2-1	TGCGCCAGCAGAGCGACTAGCGGGGTAGGGAATGAGCAGTTCTTC	CASRATSGVGNEQFF
.	TRBD2	TRBV3-1/TRBV3-2	TRBJ2-2	TGTGCCAGCAGCCGCCTGGGACTAGCGGGTACTAACACCGGGGAGCTGTTTTTT	CASSRLGLAGTNTGELFF
.	.	TRBV21-1	TRBJ1-6	TGTGCCAGCAGCGACATACAGGGGGCCGATAATTCACCCCTCCACTTT	CASSDIQGADNSPLHF